This T cell receptor beta chain was recovered during a study of vaccination effects on CD4 cells after COVID-19. Before sequencing took place, the ViraFEST assay used viral peptide pools to expand antigen-specific CD4+ T cells. CD4+ T cells were isolated after around 10 days of culture. BNT162b2 vaccine or mRNA-1273 vaccine was given to participants in two doses. Vaccinees lacked prior SARS-CoV-2 infection and tested negative for nucleocapsid antibodies. Cultivation was performed at roughly 2.2 million PBMC per well with about 9 IU/ml IL-2 and 10 ug/ml peptides added. Researchers swapped half the medium for IL-2 medium on both days 3 and 7. This clone was picked up a small number of times. Antigen unknown. CDR1 and CDR2 from the germline V gene are GTSNPN and SVGIG (reference sequence). V was shortened by 2 bases and J by 1 base, with 11 bases between the two germline ends. The CDR3 covers 15 residues.

Profiling relied on immunoSEQ multiplex PCR, and the TCRdb table lists in-frame clones only, not all of them. The sample yields roughly 71,000 clones, approximately 76% seen once. Overall study findings and caveats: Pronounced clonal contraction occurred in clones induced by infection and by vaccine late after vaccination.

The sequenced sample was CD4+ T cells from PBMCs cultured with HCoV-OC43 spike peptides, obtained after COVID-19 vaccination. The subset here: HCoV-OC43 spike overlapping peptide pool stimulation. The rearrangement joins TRBV30 to TRBJ2-2; D remains ambiguous. The sequence derives from a human donor who received a COVID-19 vaccine. The CDR3 sequence is CAWSRTNRNTGELFF. In DNA, the CDR3 is TGTGCCTGGAGTCGAACGAATCGGAACACCGGGGAGCTGTTTTTT.